Described below is a single T cell receptor (beta chain) sequence and its context. The authors' processing: Reference gene primer amplification gave estimated nucleated cell counts. Profiled with immunoSEQ multiplex PCR; TCRdb holds only in-frame clones, not every one. That table furnishes V, J and clone size, whereas the DNA furnished D and trimming. The table shows over 25,000 clones, with 75% to 90% occurring only once. Germline CDR1 and CDR2: MNHEY and SVGAGI. J gave up 1 base and V 8 bases, and 4 bases lay outside the gene matches. This CDR3 region has 13 residues. This entry is derived from a study of blood T cell repertoires in COVID-19.

Sequencing was performed on peripheral blood. The chain couples TRBV6-5 to TRBJ2-5, with 7 bases matching TRBD2. The clonotype originates from a man between 65 and 80 years old with active COVID-19. The CDR3 coding sequence is TGTGCCAGCGGGAGGGATTTCCAAGAGACCCAGTACTTC. It is translated as CASGRDFQETQYF.